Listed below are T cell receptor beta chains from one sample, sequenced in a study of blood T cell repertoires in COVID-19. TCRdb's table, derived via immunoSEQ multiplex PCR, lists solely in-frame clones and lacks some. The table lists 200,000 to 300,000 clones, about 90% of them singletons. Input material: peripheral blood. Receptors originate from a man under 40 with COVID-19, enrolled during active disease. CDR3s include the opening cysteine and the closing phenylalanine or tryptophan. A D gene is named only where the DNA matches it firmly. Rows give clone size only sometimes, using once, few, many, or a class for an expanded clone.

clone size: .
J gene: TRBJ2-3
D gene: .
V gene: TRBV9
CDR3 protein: CASSVAGRVPSTDTQYF
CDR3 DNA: TGTGCCAGCAGCGTAGCTGGGCGGGTACCTAGCACAGATACGCAGTATTTT

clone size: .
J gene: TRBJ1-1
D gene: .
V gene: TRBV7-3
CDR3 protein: CASSFYRAAGVTEAFF
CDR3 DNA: TGTGCCAGCAGCTTCTACAGGGCCGCTGGGGTCACTGAAGCTTTCTTT

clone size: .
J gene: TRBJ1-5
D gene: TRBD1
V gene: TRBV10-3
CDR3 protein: CAISEDRGGQPQHF
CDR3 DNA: TGTGCCATCAGTGAGGACAGGGGTGGTCAGCCCCAGCATTTT

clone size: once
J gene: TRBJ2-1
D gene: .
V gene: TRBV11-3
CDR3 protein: CASSFEGSSPYNEQFF
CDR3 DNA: TGTGCCAGCAGCTTTGAGGGTTCATCCCCCTACAATGAGCAGTTCTTC

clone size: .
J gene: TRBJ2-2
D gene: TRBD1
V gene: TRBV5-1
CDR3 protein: CASSETTGGTGELFF
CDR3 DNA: TGCGCCAGCAGTGAAACGACAGGGGGCACCGGGGAGCTGTTTTTT

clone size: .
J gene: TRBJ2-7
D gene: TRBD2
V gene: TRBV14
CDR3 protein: CASSQEDRTSGYEQYF
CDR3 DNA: TGTGCCAGCAGCCAAGAAGATCGAACTAGCGGCTACGAGCAGTACTTC

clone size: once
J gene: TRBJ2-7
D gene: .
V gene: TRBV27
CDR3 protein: CASSLSRDNYEQYF
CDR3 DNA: TGTGCCAGCAGCTTATCTCGGGACAACTACGAGCAGTACTTC

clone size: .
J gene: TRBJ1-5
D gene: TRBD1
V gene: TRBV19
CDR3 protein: CASSVGQGGNQPQHF
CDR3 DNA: TGTGCCAGTAGTGTAGGACAGGGGGGCAATCAGCCCCAGCATTTT

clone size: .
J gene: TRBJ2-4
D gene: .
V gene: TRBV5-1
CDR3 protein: CASSLEGMDIQYF
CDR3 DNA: TGCGCCAGCAGCTTGGAGGGGATGGACATTCAGTACTTC

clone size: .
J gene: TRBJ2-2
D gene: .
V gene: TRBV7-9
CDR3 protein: CASSLRSPSGELFF
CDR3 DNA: TGTGCCAGCAGCTTGCGGAGCCCGTCCGGGGAGCTGTTTTTT

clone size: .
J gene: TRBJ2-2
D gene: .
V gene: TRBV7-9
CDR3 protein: CASNRRGGINTGELFF
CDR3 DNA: TGTGCCAGCAACAGAAGGGGGGGTATAAACACCGGGGAGCTGTTTTTT

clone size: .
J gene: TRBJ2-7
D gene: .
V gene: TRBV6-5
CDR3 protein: CASGGPYEQYF
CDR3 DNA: TGTGCCAGCGGGGGCCCCTACGAGCAGTACTTC

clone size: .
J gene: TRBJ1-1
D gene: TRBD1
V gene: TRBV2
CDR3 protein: CASSLDRGGTEAFF
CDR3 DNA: TGTGCCAGCAGTTTAGACAGGGGGGGAACTGAAGCTTTCTTT

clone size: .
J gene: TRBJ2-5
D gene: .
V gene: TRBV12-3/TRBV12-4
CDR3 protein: CASGGAAKETQYF
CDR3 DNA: TGTGCCAGCGGGGGGGCCGCGAAGGAGACCCAGTACTTC

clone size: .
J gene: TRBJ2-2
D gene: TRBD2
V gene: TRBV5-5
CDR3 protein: CASSSLAGGPGELFF
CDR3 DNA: TGTGCCAGCAGCTCCCTAGCGGGGGGGCCCGGGGAGCTGTTTTTT

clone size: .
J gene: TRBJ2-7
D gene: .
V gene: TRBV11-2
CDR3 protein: CASSPGSGGAAYF
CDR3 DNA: TGTGCCAGCAGCCCAGGAAGTGGGGGGGCTGCGTACTTC

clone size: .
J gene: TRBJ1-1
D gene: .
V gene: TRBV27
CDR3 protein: CASRKTQVRNAEAFF
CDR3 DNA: TGTGCCAGCAGGAAGACACAGGTCCGAAACGCTGAAGCTTTCTTT

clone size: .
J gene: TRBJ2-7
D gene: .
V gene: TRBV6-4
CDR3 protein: CASSAGAGTEQYF
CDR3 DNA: TGTGCCAGCAGTGCGGGAGCAGGGACCGAGCAGTACTTC

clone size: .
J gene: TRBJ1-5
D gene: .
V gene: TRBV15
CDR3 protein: CATSRDGLGNQPQHF
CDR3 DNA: TGTGCCACCAGCCGAGATGGACTCGGCAATCAGCCCCAGCATTTT

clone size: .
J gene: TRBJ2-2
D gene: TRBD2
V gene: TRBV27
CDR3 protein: CASSPGGGTGELFF
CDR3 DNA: TGTGCCAGCAGCCCCGGGGGGGGCACCGGGGAGCTGTTTTTT

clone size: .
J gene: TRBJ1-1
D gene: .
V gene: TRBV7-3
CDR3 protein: CASSLQGMNTEAFF
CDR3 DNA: TGTGCCAGCAGCTTACAGGGAATGAACACTGAAGCTTTCTTT

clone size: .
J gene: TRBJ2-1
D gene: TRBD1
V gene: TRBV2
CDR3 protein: CARGQGLGEQFF
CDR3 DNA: TGTGCCAGGGGACAGGGGTTGGGTGAGCAGTTCTTC

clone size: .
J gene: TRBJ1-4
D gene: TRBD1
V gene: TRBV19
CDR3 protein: CASSTDRGGEKLFF
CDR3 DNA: TGTGCCAGTAGCACTGACAGGGGCGGAGAAAAACTGTTTTTT

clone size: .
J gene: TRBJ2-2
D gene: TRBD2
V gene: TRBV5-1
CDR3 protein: CASHRGGQVGSTGELFF
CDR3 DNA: TGCGCCAGCCACCGGGGGGGCCAGGTGGGATCGACCGGGGAGCTGTTTTTT

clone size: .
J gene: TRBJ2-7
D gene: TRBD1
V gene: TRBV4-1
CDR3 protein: CASKPGQGSYEQYF
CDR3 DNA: TGCGCCAGCAAACCGGGACAGGGCTCCTACGAGCAGTACTTC

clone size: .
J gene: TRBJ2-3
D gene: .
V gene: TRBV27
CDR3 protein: CAELRDSQYF
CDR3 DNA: TGTGCCGAACTCCGGGACTCGCAGTATTTT

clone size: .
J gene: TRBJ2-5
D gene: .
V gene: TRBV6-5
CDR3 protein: CASSPPGDQETQYF
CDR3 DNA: TGTGCCAGCAGTCCGCCGGGGGACCAAGAGACCCAGTACTTC

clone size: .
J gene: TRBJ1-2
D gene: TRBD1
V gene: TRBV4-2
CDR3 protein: CASSWDRGYGYTF
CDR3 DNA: TGTGCCAGCAGCTGGGACAGAGGCTATGGCTACACCTTC